A single sample is the source of the 31 T cell receptor beta chains below, sequenced in a study of cytomegalovirus exposure and HLA in healthy donors. The PCR contained 60 Vbeta and 13 Jbeta primers. TCRdb's copy holds only in-frame clones and misses some; the assay was immunoSEQ multiplex PCR. The table includes about 170,000 clones, around 84% detected once. The source material was PBMCs. The receptor source for this set is a man younger than 45 in good health and CMV-seropositive.

This chain links TRBV5-1 with TRBJ2-1; 12 bases fit TRBD2. Germline values: CDR1 SGHRS, CDR2 YFSETQ. V lost 4 bases to trimming and J lost 4 bases; unmatched junction nucleotides: 6. CDR3 length: 16 residues. The CDR3 nucleotides are TGCGCCAGCAGCCCTCTAGCGGGAGGGGAGTACAATGAGCAGTTCTTC. Translated: CASSPLAGGEYNEQFF.

For this clone: The junction departs from the called germline gene at one end, perhaps through a read error. The V call is TRBV7-9, the J call TRBJ2-1, with D maybe TRBD1 (5 bases). The CDR3 totals 15 residues. Looked up from germline, CDR1 is SEHNR and CDR2 is FQNEAQ (reference sequence). CDR3 coding DNA: TGTTCCAGCAGCTTAGCTACAGGTTTCTACAATGAGCAGTTCTTC. Encoded protein: CSSSLATGFYNEQFF. Using reference TRBV7-9 and TRBJ2-1 for the parts outside the CDR3, the full variable domain is DTGVSQNPRHKITKRGQNVTFRCDPISEHNRLYWYRQTLGQGPEFLTYFQNEAQLEKSRLLSDRFSAERPKGSFSTLEIQRTEQGDSAMYLCSSSLATGFYNEQFFGPGTRLTVL.

V is TRBV5-1 and J is TRBJ2-3; TRBD2 aligns across 7 bases. This CDR3 has 17 residues. Germline V gives CDR1 SGHRS, CDR2 YFSETQ. V gave up 2 bases and J gave up 0 bases; unmatched junction bases: 9. The CDR3 nucleotides are TGCGCCAGCAGCTTCGGTACGGGGGGTGCTAGCACAGATACGCAGTATTTT. Amino acid sequence: CASSFGTGGASTDTQYF. Full variable domain (outside the CDR3, taken from reference TRBV5-1 and TRBJ2-3): KAGVTQTPRYLIKTRGQQVTLSCSPISGHRSVSWYQQTPGQGLQFLFEYFSETQRNKGNFPGRFSGRQFSNSRSEMNVSTLELGDSALYLCASSFGTGGASTDTQYFGPGTRLTVL.

V gene TRBV27 combines with J gene TRBJ1-1; D gene unclear. The CDR3 spans 13 residues. CDR1 is MNHEY and CDR2 is SMNVEV in the germline V gene (reference sequence). V was shortened by 3 bases and J by 3 bases, with 8 bases between the two germline ends. CDR3 in amino acids: CASSFRRDTEAFF. As DNA, the CDR3 is TGTGCCAGCAGTTTTCGACGGGACACTGAAGCTTTCTTT.

CDR3 DNA sequence: TGTGCCAGCAGCTTTACGGGGTACAATGAGCAGTTCTTC. Encoded protein: CASSFTGYNEQFF. This chain joins TRBV7-9 and TRBJ2-1; tentatively, D is TRBD2 (5 bases). Germline assignment: CDR1 SEHNR and CDR2 FQNEAQ (reference sequence). CDR3 length: 13 amino acids. Trimming left V 3 bases short and J 4 bases short, with 7 bases between. Full variable domain (missing parts from reference TRBV7-9 and TRBJ2-1): DTGVSQNPRHKITKRGQNVTFRCDPISEHNRLYWYRQTLGQGPEFLTYFQNEAQLEKSRLLSDRFSAERPKGSFSTLEIQRTEQGDSAMYLCASSFTGYNEQFFGPGTRLTVL.

The rearrangement links TRBV18 to TRBJ2-1, with 13 bases aligning to TRBD2. The CDR3 runs 18 residues. The V segment lost 3 bases and the J segment 2 bases; nucleotides outside the gene matches: 7. Germline-derived CDR1 and CDR2 are KGHSH and LQKENI. CDR3 nucleotides: TGTGCCAGCTCACCGTCCCCGGGACTAGCGGGACCCTACAATGAGCAGTTCTTC. Protein product: CASSPSPGLAGPYNEQFF.

The J gene is TRBJ1-2, the V gene TRBV19, with D possibly matching TRBD1 (6 bases). The V and J ends lost 3 bases and 7 bases respectively, with 18 bases between them. This CDR3 is built from 15 residues. CDR1 and CDR2 from the germline V gene are LNHDA and SQIVND (reference sequence). The CDR3 DNA sequence: TGTGCCAGTAGTATCTTAGGGGAGACAGGTTTTGGCTACACCTTC. The encoded protein is CASSILGETGFGYTF.

This clone was counted once. This chain connects TRBV19 to TRBJ2-1; 8 bases are shared with TRBD2. This CDR3 is built from 15 residues. The germline CDR1 and CDR2 sequences are LNHDA and SQIVND (reference sequence). V shed 2 bases and J 4 bases; nucleotides not matched to a gene: 4. The CDR3 sequence is CASSITSGIYNEQFF. CDR3 coding DNA: TGTGCCAGTAGTATAACTAGCGGAATTTACAATGAGCAGTTCTTC.

V and J are TRBV19 and TRBJ2-3, with D possibly matching TRBD2 (6 bases). Germline CDR1 is LNHDA and CDR2 is SQIVND (reference sequence). There are 16 residues in the CDR3. V gave up 6 bases and J gave up 4 bases, with 20 bases separating them. The CDR3 here is CASSREVPLRADTQYF. The CDR3 coding sequence is TGTGCCAGTAGCAGGGAGGTCCCCCTTCGGGCAGATACGCAGTATTTT.

The chain is built from TRBV30 and TRBJ2-4; D may be TRBD2 (6 bases). This CDR3 region has 14 residues. From germline, CDR1 is GTSNPN and CDR2 SVGIG (reference sequence). V was cut by 4 bases and J by 2 bases, with 12 bases left in between. The CDR3 DNA reads as TGTGCCTGGAACCGGGAGAGTCCCAAAAACATTCAGTACTTC. Translation gives CAWNRESPKNIQYF. The full variable domain, completed using reference TRBV30 and TRBJ2-4, is SQTIHQWPATLVQPVGSPLSLECTVEGTSNPNLYWYRQAAGRGLQLLFYSVGIGQISSEVPQNLSASRPQDRQFILSSKKLLLSDSGFYLCAWNRESPKNIQYFGAGTRLSVL.

V is TRBV5-1 and J is TRBJ1-2, with D possibly matching TRBD1 (6 bases). The CDR3 sequence is 13 residues long. V lost 0 bases to trimming and J lost 8 bases, with 11 bases between them. Germline-derived CDR1 and CDR2 are SGHRS and YFSETQ. The CDR3 loop reads CASSLGDNRGYTF. In DNA form, the CDR3 reads TGCGCCAGCAGCTTGGGGGACAATAGAGGCTACACCTTC.

The V call is TRBV23-1, the J call TRBJ1-5; 10 bases agree with TRBD1. TRBV23-1 qualifies as an ORF whose function is uncertain. This CDR3 spans 17 amino acids. V shed 10 bases, J shed 6 bases, and the junction held 18 bases outside the gene matches. DNA of the CDR3: TGCGCCACCCTAACAGGCGGGGACAGGGGTCAGGTTCAGCCCCAGCATTTT. The encoded protein is CATLTGGDRGQVQPQHF.

The chain uses TRBV12-5 and TRBJ2-1; possible D gene TRBD2, 6 bases. Germline lookup yields CDR1 LGHNT and CDR2 FRNRAP. Deletions cut 1 base from V and 5 bases from J, with 9 bases between. CDR3 size: 14 residues. CDR3 nucleotides: TGTGCTAGTGGTTTGGGGACTATACACAATGAGCAGTTCTTC. As protein: CASGLGTIHNEQFF.

The gene calls are TRBV18 and TRBJ2-6; no firm D call. The CDR3 is 16 amino acids. Germline assignment: CDR1 KGHSH and CDR2 LQKENI. V lost 6 bases and J 0 bases, leaving 12 bases between the germline ends. CDR3 nucleotide sequence: TGTGCCAGCTCGGAAAGACACAGCTCTGGGGCCAACGTCCTGACTTTC. Protein product: CASSERHSSGANVLTF.

This chain uses TRBV9 with TRBJ2-7, with 8 bases identical to TRBD2. The V gene end was trimmed by 3 bases and the J gene end by 2 bases; junction bases not matched to a gene: 7. This CDR3 spans 15 amino acids. Germline CDR1 reads SGDLS; CDR2 reads YYNGEE. CDR3 sequence (DNA): TGTGCCAGCAGCGGGGGCCCGGGGGGGACCTACGAGCAGTACTTC. This sequence encodes CASSGGPGGTYEQYF. Filled out from reference TRBV9 and TRBJ2-7, the complete variable domain reads DSGVTQTPKHLITATGQRVTLRCSPRSGDLSVYWYQQSLDQGLQFLIQYYNGEERAKGNILERFSAQQFPDLHSELNLSSLELGDSALYFCASSGGPGGTYEQYFGPGTRLTVT.

This chain joins TRBV25-1 and TRBJ1-2; D call uncertain. CDR1 and CDR2 (germline): MGHDK, SYGVNS. V gave up 3 bases and J gave up 9 bases, with 20 bases separating them. The CDR3 covers 15 residues. CDR3 sequence reads: CASSDPRKPAQSYTF. The CDR3, as DNA: TGTGCCAGCAGTGACCCGAGGAAACCGGCACAAAGCTACACCTTC.

CDR3 coding DNA: TGTGCTAGTGGTTCAAGACAGGGGGCGAAGAACACTGAAGCTTTCTTT. Translated, it gives CASGSRQGAKNTEAFF. The chain links TRBV12-5 to TRBJ1-1; TRBD1 matches at 10 bases. Germline lookup yields CDR1 LGHNT and CDR2 FRNRAP. With 4 bases clipped from V and 1 base from J, the junction kept 6 bases outside the gene matches. This CDR3 has 16 amino acids.

This clone was picked up a small number of times. The V gene is TRBV27, the J gene TRBJ2-7; 9 bases align to TRBD1. The CDR3 sequence is 16 residues long. With V trimmed by 3 bases and J by 3 bases, 9 bases remained unmatched. Germline V lookup: CDR1 MNHEY, CDR2 SMNVEV (reference sequence). The CDR3 is CASSLGGQGVFYEQYF. The CDR3 DNA is TGTGCCAGCAGTTTGGGGGGACAGGGCGTTTTCTACGAGCAGTACTTC.

The rearrangement uses TRBV4-3 and TRBJ2-3; TRBD1 agrees at 7 bases. The germline CDR1 and CDR2 sequences are LGHNA and YSLEER. After removal of 5 bases from V and 0 bases from J, the junction contained 5 bases not matched to a gene. The CDR3 contains 15 residues. The DNA of the CDR3 is TGCGCCAGCAGCTCGCGACAGGGTAGCACAGATACGCAGTATTTT. The encoded protein is CASSSRQGSTDTQYF.

This chain connects TRBV21-1 to TRBJ2-2; the table's D gene call, TRBD2, was not cross checked with the DNA. TRBV21-1 is flagged as a pseudogene. The CDR3 has 18 amino acids. This chain's CDR3 is CASSKGDGLAGPTGELFF. CDR3 DNA: TGTGCCAGCAGCAAAGGGGACGGCCTAGCGGGACCCACCGGGGAGCTGTTTTTT.

The CDR3 bases are TGTGCCAGCAGTGTGGAGATGGAGGGGCTAGCTTTCTTT. It codes for CASSVEMEGLAFF. This chain joins TRBV2 and TRBJ1-1; D might be TRBD1 (5 bases). Trimming removed 4 bases at V and 10 bases at J, with 16 bases between. The CDR3 is 13 residues long. In germline, CDR1 is SNHLY, CDR2 FYNNEI.

The chain carries TRBV7-2 and TRBJ2-7, with 8 bases fitting TRBD2. With 4 bases clipped from V and 5 bases from J, the junction kept 7 bases outside the gene matches. The CDR3 runs 14 residues. CDR1 SGHTA and CDR2 FQGNSA come from the germline V gene. The CDR3 nucleotides are TGTGCCAGCAGCTCCGTAGCGGGGACCGACGAGCAGTACTTC. Amino acids: CASSSVAGTDEQYF. The full variable domain, with the rest looked up from reference TRBV7-2 and TRBJ2-7, is GAGVSQSPSNKVTEKGKDVELRCDPISGHTALYWYRQSLGQGLEFLIYFQGNSAPDKSGLPSDRFSAERTGGSVSTLTIQRTQQEDSAVYLCASSSVAGTDEQYFGPGTRLTVT.

In its sample, this clone was seen a few times. This sequence joins TRBV7-6 and TRBJ2-5, with 10 bases fitting TRBD1. The CDR3 contains 14 residues. Germline V gene sequence: CDR1 SGHVS, CDR2 FNYEAQ. Trimming at V came to 1 base and at J to 4 bases, leaving 0 bases not matched to a gene. The CDR3 DNA follows: TGTGCCAGCAGCTTAGGGACAGGGGGAGAGACCCAGTACTTC. It encodes CASSLGTGGETQYF.

The V call is TRBV2, the J call TRBJ2-5; TRBD1 is a possible D gene (7 bases). The J call is doubtful: the DNA matches TRBJ2-7 better. Germline CDR1 is SNHLY and CDR2 is FYNNEI. CDR3 length equals 14 residues. The DNA of the CDR3 is TGTGCCAGCAGTGATCAGGGGGGCTCCTACGAGCAGTACTTC. Encoded protein: CASSDQGGSYEQYF.

As to this clone: At one of its ends the junction is not consistent with the germline gene, which may arise from a read error. The rearrangement links TRBV7-9 to TRBJ2-1, with 11 nucleotides matching TRBD2. Germline V gene lookup returns CDR1 SEHNR and CDR2 FQNEAQ (reference sequence). The CDR3 has 14 residues. The CDR3 bases are TGTTCCAGCAGCACTAGCGGGAGTTACAATGAGCAGTTCTTC. Its translation is CSSSTSGSYNEQFF.

V gene TRBV18 combines with J gene TRBJ2-5; TRBD1 matches at 9 bases. The V gene's germline CDR1 is KGHSH and CDR2 LQKENI. Trimming at V came to 3 bases and at J to 5 bases, leaving 7 bases not matched to a gene. The CDR3 sequence is 15 residues long. CDR3 sequence reads: CASSPYDRGYETQYF. CDR3 bases: TGTGCCAGCTCACCGTATGACAGGGGGTACGAGACCCAGTACTTC. The variable domain in full, completed from reference TRBV18 and TRBJ2-5, reads NAGVMQNPRHLVRRRGQEARLRCSPMKGHSHVYWYRQLPEEGLKFMVYLQKENIIDESGMPKERFSAEFPKEGPSILRIQQVVRGDSAAYFCASSPYDRGYETQYFGPGTRLLVL.

The rearrangement uses TRBV7-8 and TRBJ2-3, with 8 nucleotides matching TRBD1. CDR1 is SGHVS and CDR2 is FQNEAQ in the germline V gene. With V trimmed by 8 bases and J by 0 bases, 7 bases remained unmatched. CDR3 length equals 15 residues. The CDR3, as DNA: TGTGCCAGCGAAACGACAGGGGCTAGCACAGATACGCAGTATTTT. Amino acids: CASETTGASTDTQYF.

This chain links TRBV27 with TRBJ2-7; D possibly corresponds to TRBD2 (7 bases). The germline V gene has CDR1 MNHEY and CDR2 SMNVEV (reference sequence). The V end lost 6 bases, the J end lost 3 bases, and 12 bases lay between the germline ends. This CDR3 is built from 13 residues. In DNA, the CDR3 is TGTGCCAGCAGGCGGGGGCCGCGCTACGAGCAGTACTTC. Translation gives CASRRGPRYEQYF.

The V call is TRBV7-2, the J call TRBJ2-2, with TRBD1 identical over 9 bases. CDR3 length equals 15 residues. The germline gives CDR1 SGHTA, CDR2 FQGNSA. The V gene end was trimmed by 5 bases and the J gene end by 3 bases; junction bases not matched to a gene: 4. The chain's CDR3 is CASSLQGAYTGELFF. The DNA for the CDR3 is TGTGCCAGCAGCCTACAGGGGGCATACACCGGGGAGCTGTTTTTT.

In regard to this clone: The junction departs from germline at one end; a sequencing error may be responsible. This chain connects TRBV7-7 to TRBJ2-5; TRBD2 aligns across 9 bases. The CDR3 runs 14 residues. Germline V gene data show CDR1 as SSHAT and CDR2 as FNYEAQ (reference sequence). The CDR3 nucleotides read TGTGCTAGCAGCTCGACGGCGGGAGGGGAGACCCAGTACTTC. It encodes CASSSTAGGETQYF.

V usage is TRBV4-2 and J usage is TRBJ1-1, with unresolved D. The CDR3 is 14 residues long. Germline loops: CDR1 LGHNA, CDR2 YNFKEQ. Trimming took 1 base from V and 1 from J, leaving 7 bases between them. CDR3 amino acids: CASSQGAGNTEAFF. DNA of the CDR3: TGTGCCAGCAGCCAAGGGGCAGGGAACACTGAAGCTTTCTTT.